This entry lists 30 T cell receptor beta chains sequenced from one sample in a study of CD8 T cells in ankylosing spondylitis. TCRdb redid the calling of the 5' RACE reads with MiXCR, one entry per CDR3 protein. The sample lists 150,000 to 200,000 distinct CDR3 sequences; approximately 10% were seen once. Sequences were obtained from blood, either unsorted or a sorted T cell fraction (not recorded which). The receptors originated from a female donor with ankylosing spondylitis or in good health (not recorded which).

Only a few counts were recorded for this clonotype. This chain links TRBV9 with TRBJ2-7, with D uncertain. V was shortened by 0 bases and J by 2 bases, with 9 bases between the two germline ends. The CDR3 is made up of 14 amino acids. Germline V gene lookup returns CDR1 SGDLS and CDR2 YYNGEE. The CDR3 coding sequence is TGTGCCAGCAGCGTAGGGGGTGACACCTACGAGCAGTACTTC. Translating it yields CASSVGGDTYEQYF.

This sequence joins TRBV7-9 and TRBJ2-5; tentatively, D is TRBD1 (5 bases). CDR1 and CDR2 (germline): SEHNR, FQNEAQ (reference sequence). Trimming took 0 bases from V and 0 from J, leaving 8 bases between them. This CDR3 region has 15 residues. Here the CDR3 DNA reads TGTGCCAGCAGCTTAGCGCTGGGGCACCAAGAGACCCAGTACTTC. Its protein product is CASSLALGHQETQYF. Looking up the rest from reference TRBV7-9 and TRBJ2-5 gives the full variable domain: DTGVSQNPRHKITKRGQNVTFRCDPISEHNRLYWYRQTLGQGPEFLTYFQNEAQLEKSRLLSDRFSAERPKGSFSTLEIQRTEQGDSAMYLCASSLALGHQETQYFGPGTRLLVL.

At least ten counts were recorded for this clonotype. The CDR3 DNA is TGTGCCAGCAGCTTCGGGGGAGCCACCTATGGCTACACCTTC. It codes for CASSFGGATYGYTF. This chain connects TRBV7-9 to TRBJ1-2; a weak D match, TRBD1 (5 bases). The CDR3 has 14 amino acids. The V gene lost 3 bases and the J gene lost 4 bases, with 12 bases spanning the gap. The V gene's germline CDR1 is SEHNR and CDR2 FQNEAQ (reference sequence).

Concerning this clonotype: A junction end diverges from the germline sequence, so it may reflect a read error. The V gene is TRBV9, the J gene TRBJ2-1, with 7 bases identical to TRBD2. The CDR3 covers 15 residues. Germline loops: CDR1 SGDLS, CDR2 YYNGEE. In DNA, the CDR3 is TGTGCCAGCAGCGTAGTGGAGGGCGGGAGCCCCCCCCCTCTCTTC. This sequence encodes CASSVVEGGSPPPLF. Looking up the rest from reference TRBV9 and TRBJ2-1 gives the full variable domain: DSGVTQTPKHLITATGQRVTLRCSPRSGDLSVYWYQQSLDQGLQFLIQYYNGEERAKGNILERFSAQQFPDLHSELNLSSLELGDSALYFCASSVVEGGSPPPLFGPGTRLTVL.

V and J are TRBV20-1 and TRBJ1-2; D is unclear. CDR1 and CDR2 (germline): DFQATT, SNEGSKA (reference sequence). Trimming removed 6 bases at V and 0 bases at J, with 11 bases between. The CDR3 contains 13 residues. CDR3 coding DNA: TGCAGTGCACGGACGGTTTCTAACTATGGCTACACCTTC. This encodes CSARTVSNYGYTF.

This sequence joins TRBV28 and TRBJ2-6; 11 bases line up with TRBD2. The CDR3 spans 18 residues. Germline V gene data show CDR1 as MDHEN and CDR2 as SYDVKM. Unmatched junction bases numbered 8, after V lost 7 bases and J lost 0 bases. The CDR3 DNA follows: TGTGCCAGCAACACACTAGCGGGGGAGAGCTCTGGGGCCAACGTCCTGACTTTC. Its translation: CASNTLAGESSGANVLTF.

In its sample, this clonotype was seen many times. The V and J genes are TRBV29-1 and TRBJ2-5; perhaps TRBD2 as D (5 bases). Germline loops: CDR1 SQVTM, CDR2 ANQGSEA. This CDR3 has 15 amino acids. V dropped 1 base and J dropped 1 base, with 13 bases sitting between them. Written as DNA, the CDR3 is TGCAGCGTTGAAGGCGTGAGCGGCGTCCAAGAGACCCAGTACTTC. This sequence encodes CSVEGVSGVQETQYF.

This clonotype was seen many times. The chain is built from TRBV12-3 or TRBV12-4 and TRBJ1-2; D may be TRBD1 (5 bases). This CDR3 contains 11 residues. V lost 3 bases and J lost 8, with 7 bases in between. The DNA for the CDR3 is TGTGCCAGCAGTTTGGGGGAGGGCTACACCTTC. Translation: CASSLGEGYTF.

The chain couples TRBV27 to TRBJ2-7; D unclear. The germline V and J ends were trimmed by 0 bases and 2 bases, with 11 bases remaining between them. Germline CDR1 MNHEY, CDR2 SMNVEV (reference sequence). The CDR3 length is 15 residues. The CDR3 is CASSLSGSIPYEQYF. DNA for the CDR3: TGTGCCAGCAGTTTATCAGGGTCAATCCCCTACGAGCAGTACTTC.

This clonotype was counted only a few times. The genes are TRBV12-3 or TRBV12-4 and TRBJ2-1; D is uncertain. Trimming cost V 2 bases and J 0 bases, with 20 bases left between them. This CDR3 comprises 19 residues. DNA of the CDR3: TGTGCCAGCAGTTTAATGTTCGGAGAGACAATTAGCTCCTACAATGAGCAGTTCTTC. As protein: CASSLMFGETISSYNEQFF.

This chain joins TRBV7-3 and TRBJ2-2, with a possible D match to TRBD2 (5 bases). Germline CDR1 and CDR2: SGHTA and FQGTGA. The CDR3 runs 14 residues. The germline V and J ends were trimmed by 2 bases and 4 bases, with 8 bases remaining between them. Here the CDR3 DNA reads TGTGCCAGCAGCTTAGCGGGTCCCACCGGGGAGCTGTTTTTT. This encodes CASSLAGPTGELFF.

This clonotype was found many times. CDR3 DNA sequence: TGTGCCAGCAGCTTACTAGATACGCAGTATTTT. Translated, it gives CASSLLDTQYF. The V gene is TRBV7-9, the J gene TRBJ2-3, with D uncertain. Trimming cost V 2 bases and J 5 bases, with 2 bases left between them. This CDR3 region has 11 residues. Germline-derived CDR1 and CDR2 are SEHNR and FQNEAQ (reference sequence).

The CDR3 spells CASSPRQGGTEAFF. The CDR3 DNA reads as TGTGCCAGCAGCCCAAGACAGGGCGGCACTGAAGCTTTCTTT. V gene TRBV7-9 combines with J gene TRBJ1-1; TRBD1 matches at 7 bases. The V gene's germline CDR1 is SEHNR and CDR2 FQNEAQ (reference sequence). The CDR3 runs to 14 residues. V lost 5 bases, J lost 4 bases, and 7 bases stayed unmatched.

This clonotype has just a few counts. The CDR3 region has the DNA TGTGCCAGCAGTTTCGCGGGTGAGCAGTTCTTC. Protein: CASSFAGEQFF. The chain carries TRBV6-5 and TRBJ2-1; D might be TRBD2 (5 bases). The length of the CDR3 is 11 residues. Germline V gives CDR1 MNHEY, CDR2 SVGAGI. V was cut by 4 bases and J by 9 bases, with 7 bases left in between.

This chain uses TRBV12-3 or TRBV12-4 with TRBJ1-5; TRBD1 is a possible D gene (5 bases). V was trimmed by 1 base and J by 3 bases, leaving 13 bases between them. The CDR3 runs 16 residues. CDR3: CASSLGGLGNNQPQHF. CDR3 sequence (DNA): TGTGCCAGCAGTTTAGGGGGCTTGGGGAACAATCAGCCCCAGCATTTT.

This clonotype was recorded many times. This rearrangement joins TRBV12-3 or TRBV12-4 to TRBJ1-2, with D maybe TRBD1 (5 bases). Between the trimmed V and J ends, which lost 3 bases and 2 bases, there was a span of 7 bases. The CDR3 loop spans 13 amino acids. The CDR3 here is CASSLTENYGYTF. The CDR3, as DNA: TGTGCCAGCAGTTTGACAGAGAACTATGGCTACACCTTC.

This clonotype was counted only a few times. The gene calls are TRBV29-1 and TRBJ1-1; D gene uncertain. The CDR3 has 12 residues. The ends were cut back, 4 bases at V and 2 bases at J, with 8 bases in the middle. The germline gives CDR1 SQVTM, CDR2 ANQGSEA. This CDR3 is CSVARVNTEAFF. The CDR3 nucleotides are TGCAGCGTTGCGAGGGTTAACACTGAAGCTTTCTTT.

This clonotype occurred many times. The rearrangement uses TRBV7-8 and TRBJ2-1; no firm D call. The length of the CDR3 is 11 residues. CDR1 is SGHVS and CDR2 is FQNEAQ in the germline V gene. Trimming shortened V by 2 bases and J by 11 bases, and 7 bases separated the two germline ends. In DNA, the CDR3 is TGTGCCAGCAGCTTAATAGGACAGCAGTTCTTC. Translation gives CASSLIGQQFF.

This clonotype has only a few counts. The V call is TRBV27, the J call TRBJ2-7, with 10 bases that match TRBD1. The CDR3 has 14 residues. The V gene end was trimmed by 6 bases and the J gene end by 5 bases; junction bases not matched to a gene: 7. CDR1 is MNHEY, CDR2 SMNVEV, per germline (reference sequence). The CDR3 sequence is CASRTGGEGNEQYF. The CDR3 DNA sequence: TGTGCCAGCAGGACAGGGGGCGAAGGTAACGAGCAGTACTTC.

V usage is TRBV11-2 and J usage is TRBJ2-7; 7 bases match TRBD2. The CDR3 has 15 residues. The V segment lost 1 base and the J segment 1 base; nucleotides outside the gene matches: 4. Germline CDR1 SGHAT, CDR2 FQNNGV. In DNA, the CDR3 is TGTGCCAGCAGCTTAGCTAAGGGAGGGTCCTACGAGCAGTACTTC. Amino acids: CASSLAKGGSYEQYF.

This clonotype occurred a few times. The genes are TRBV6-5 and TRBJ1-1; D possibly corresponds to TRBD1 (5 bases). The CDR3 covers 16 residues. Germline lookup yields CDR1 MNHEY and CDR2 SVGAGI. Trimming cost V 5 bases and J 1 base, with 17 bases left between them. In nucleotides, the CDR3 is TGTGCCAGCAGTCACCGTATCAGGGACGGGAACACTGAAGCTTTCTTT. This gives the protein CASSHRIRDGNTEAFF.

The genes are TRBV12-1 and TRBJ2-1; no check of the table's D call, TRBD2, against the DNA was made. TRBV12-1 is described as a pseudogene. There are 17 residues in the CDR3. CDR3 nucleotides: TGTGCCAGCAGCCCCGAGGGCGAGGCGAGCTCCTACAATGAGCAGTTCTTC. This codes for CASSPEGEASSYNEQFF.

This clonotype was seen more than once but under ten times. The CDR3 DNA is TGTGCCACCAGCCCTGAGGGGGGGCAAAGCACCGGGGAGCTGTTTTTT. Translation gives CATSPEGGQSTGELFF. V and J are TRBV15 and TRBJ2-2; the D gene is possibly TRBD2 (7 bases). This CDR3 has 16 residues. Germline CDR1 and CDR2: LNHNV and YYDKDF (reference sequence). With 5 bases removed from V and 4 bases from J, the gap between germline ends came to 17 bases.

This clonotype was seen a few times. The DNA for the CDR3 is TGTGCCAGCAGCTCGGGATCCTCTGGGGATACGCAGTATTTT. As protein: CASSSGSSGDTQYF. V and J are TRBV7-2 and TRBJ2-3; TRBD2 might be the D (5 bases). Trimming took off 4 bases at V and 6 bases at J, with 14 bases between the two ends. CDR1 and CDR2 (germline): SGHTA, FQGNSA. The CDR3 sequence is 14 residues long.

This clonotype has just a few counts. The chain is built from TRBV20-1 and TRBJ2-1, with a tentative D call TRBD2 (6 bases). Germline V CDR1 and CDR2: DFQATT, SNEGSKA (reference sequence). The CDR3 has 15 amino acids. V shed 5 bases and J shed 0 bases, with 14 bases lying between them. The CDR3 nucleotides are TGCAGTGCTCTGGCGCGGGACCCCTCCTACAATGAGCAGTTCTTC. As protein: CSALARDPSYNEQFF.

In regard to this clonotype: Its ends do not fully match the called genes, so a read error is possible. The chain has TRBV4-1 and TRBJ2-5; no clear D. The CDR3 loop spans 13 amino acids. The germline V gene encodes CDR1 MGHRA and CDR2 YSYEKL. The DNA of the CDR3 is TGCGTCAGCAGCCAGCTCATCGAAGAGACCCAGTACTTC. This encodes CVSSQLIEETQYF.

This clonotype occurred a few times. The rearrangement joins TRBV20-1 to TRBJ2-1; D possibly matches TRBD1 or TRBD2 (5 bases each). Germline V gives CDR1 DFQATT, CDR2 SNEGSKA (reference sequence). CDR3 length: 15 amino acids. V lost 6 bases, J lost 7 bases, and 22 bases lay in between. The CDR3 DNA reads TGCAGTGCCGCCCCTGGGGGTCCTTTAGGGAATGAGCAGTTCTTC. Translating gives CSAAPGGPLGNEQFF.

In its sample, this clonotype was seen a few times. The chain recombines TRBV5-8 with TRBJ2-1; D not resolved. The V end lost 1 base, the J end lost 8 bases, and 10 bases lay between the germline ends. Per germline, CDR1 SGHTS and CDR2 YDEGEE. The CDR3 extends over 13 amino acids. For the CDR3, the DNA is TGTGCCAGCAGCTTGCCGCCGAGCGATGAGCAGTTCTTC. Translated, it gives CASSLPPSDEQFF.

The V gene is TRBV4-3, the J gene TRBJ2-1, with D tentatively TRBD2 (6 bases). Trimming shortened V by 1 base and J by 7 bases, and 14 bases separated the two germline ends. Per the germline V gene, CDR1 is LGHNA and CDR2 is YSLEER. This CDR3 has 15 amino acids. The CDR3 is CASSQGLGLSNEQFF. The CDR3 coding sequence is TGCGCCAGCAGCCAAGGTCTGGGACTTTCAAATGAGCAGTTCTTC.

The CDR3 spells CASSPDPNWEQYF. As DNA, the CDR3 is TGTGCCAGCAGCCCGGACCCTAATTGGGAGCAGTACTTC. V is TRBV12-3 or TRBV12-4 and J is TRBJ2-7; D gene unclear. This CDR3 has 13 residues. Trimming left V 6 bases short and J 7 bases short, with 16 bases between.